This TCR beta chain was captured by sequencing in a study of blood T cell repertoires in COVID-19. About the research overall: Samples taken during acute and convalescent COVID-19 were collected in the United States, Italy and Spain. T cells, B-cell-depleted T cells, or PBMCs provided the cDNA or gDNA that served as material.

How the authors handled the data: Reference gene primer amplification in the assay estimated nucleated cell counts. Method: immunoSEQ multiplex PCR; TCRdb's copy keeps in-frame clones and lacks some. The V and J calls and the clone size are those of that table, but D and trimming were determined from the DNA. The data show 200,000 to 250,000 clones, about 82% seen once. Enrollment of patients from Seattle took place during active infection, with longitudinal follow-up. The material sequenced was peripheral blood. The receptor's source is a woman in her 70s with COVID-19, enrolled during active disease.

CDR3 DNA sequence: TGTGCCAGCAGTTTAACAGGTGGGAATGAAAAACTGTTTTTT. Its translation: CASSLTGGNEKLFF. This chain joins TRBV28 and TRBJ1-4; a possible D gene is TRBD1 (5 bases). Trimming left V 2 bases short and J 5 bases short, with 9 bases between. CDR3 length: 14 residues. Germline values: CDR1 MDHEN, CDR2 SYDVKM. The full variable domain, rest sourced from reference TRBV28 and TRBJ1-4, is DVKVTQSSRYLVKRTGEKVFLECVQDMDHENMFWYRQDPGLGLRLIYFSYDVKMKEKGDIPEGYSVSREKKERFSLILESASTNQTSMYLCASSLTGGNEKLFFGSGTQLSVL.